This T cell receptor beta chain was profiled in a study of metastatic and nonmetastatic thyroid tumors (dated by TCRdb to about 2020). For context, the study as a whole: The researchers compared repertoires between peripheral blood samples and tumor or nodule tissue samples from patients with malignant or benign thyroid disease. What the research found in general, with its limitations: TCR beta diversity was reported as significantly higher in malignant tumors than in benign nodules, in both blood and tumor samples.

No patient had received any treatment before thyroid surgery. Using T-cell receptor beta sequencing, the study looked back at clinical samples from patients collected from the early 2010s to the late 2010s. A note on this clone: Its recognized antigen is unknown. A junction end diverges from the germline sequence, so it may reflect a read error.

Library method: PCR. The reads were generated on an Illumina HiSeq 4000. The TCR beta-chain CDR3 region of each patient was profiled by high-throughput sequencing. Concerning the study's data processing: A classifier to discriminate distant-metastatic papillary thyroid cancer patients was built from CDR3 differences across clinicopathological groups. The Shannon index was used to assess repertoire diversity, and the Morisita-Horn index was used to assess tumor-blood repertoire similarity. The public reads were quality trimmed at Q25 with fastp and then assembled into clones with MiXCR by TCRdb, keeping productive beta chains. It is TCRdb's table, rather than the study itself, that gives the V and J calls and clone size. Recorded for this sample are 20,000 to 25,000 clones; 10% to 15% of them occurred a single time. Clones ranked in the top ten supply around 22% of the sample. Sequenced sample: blood. The clonotype comes from a female donor with papillary thyroid cancer or a benign thyroid nodule (not recorded which). Some clones in this sample may be carry-over from other donors' samples.

The bases read TGCGCCAGCACCCCTGCGTGTGGAGAGACCCAGTACTTC. Protein translation: CASTPACGETQYF. The rearrangement combines TRBV28 with TRBJ2-5; the D gene remains uncertain. Including cysteine and phenylalanine, the CDR3 has 13 amino acids. Only the CDR3 DNA stays, 39 bases, in frame from base 1. The germline V gene gives CDR1 as MDHEN and CDR2 as SYDVKM.